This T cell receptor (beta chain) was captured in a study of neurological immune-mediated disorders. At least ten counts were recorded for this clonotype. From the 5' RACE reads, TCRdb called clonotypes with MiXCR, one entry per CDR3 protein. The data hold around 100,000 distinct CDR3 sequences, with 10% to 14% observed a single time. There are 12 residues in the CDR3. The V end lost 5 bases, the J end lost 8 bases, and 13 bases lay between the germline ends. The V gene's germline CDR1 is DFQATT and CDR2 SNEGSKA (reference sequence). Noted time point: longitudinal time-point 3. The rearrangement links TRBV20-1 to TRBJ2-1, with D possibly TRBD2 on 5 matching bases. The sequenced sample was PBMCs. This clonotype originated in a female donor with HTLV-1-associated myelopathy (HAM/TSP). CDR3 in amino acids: CSAPLASDEQFF. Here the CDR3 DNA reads TGCAGTGCTCCCCTAGCTTCGGATGAGCAGTTCTTC.